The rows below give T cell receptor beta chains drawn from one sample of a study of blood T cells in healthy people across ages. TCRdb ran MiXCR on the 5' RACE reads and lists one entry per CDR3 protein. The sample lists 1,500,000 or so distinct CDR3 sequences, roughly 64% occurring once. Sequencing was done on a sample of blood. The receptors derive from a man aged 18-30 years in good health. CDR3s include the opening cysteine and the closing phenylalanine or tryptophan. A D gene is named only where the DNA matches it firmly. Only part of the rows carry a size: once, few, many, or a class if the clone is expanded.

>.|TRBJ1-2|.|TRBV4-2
CASSHLQASNYGYTF
TGTGCCAGCAGCCACTTACAGGCTTCTAACTATGGCTACACCTTC
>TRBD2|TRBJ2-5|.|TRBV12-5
CASATDGTSNGEQYF
TGTGCTAGTGCCACTGATGGGACTAGCAACGGTGAGCAGTACTTC
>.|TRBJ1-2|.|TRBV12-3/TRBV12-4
CASSPNRDQGIYGYTF
TGTGCCAGCAGCCCCAATAGGGACCAGGGGATCTATGGCTACACCTTC
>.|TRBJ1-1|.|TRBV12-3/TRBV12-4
CASSQQGDTEAFF
TGTGCCAGCAGTCAACAGGGTGACACTGAAGCTTTCTTT
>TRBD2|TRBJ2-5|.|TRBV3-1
CASSPLAGGIQETQYF
TGTGCCAGCAGCCCACTAGCGGGGGGAATCCAAGAGACCCAGTACTTC
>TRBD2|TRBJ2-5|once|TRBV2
CASSLLAGIKETQYF
TGTGCCAGCAGCCTCCTAGCGGGAATAAAAGAGACCCAGTACTTC
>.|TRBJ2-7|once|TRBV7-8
CASSFVEEHYEQYF
TGTGCCAGCAGCTTCGTGGAAGAGCACTACGAGCAGTACTTC
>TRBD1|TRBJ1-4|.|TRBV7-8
CASGPEDRGRREKLFF
TGTGCCAGCGGCCCTGAGGACAGGGGGAGGCGAGAAAAACTGTTTTTT
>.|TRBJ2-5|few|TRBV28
CASSSRNRRFQETQYF
TGTGCCAGCAGTTCTAGGAACAGGCGATTCCAAGAGACCCAGTACTTC
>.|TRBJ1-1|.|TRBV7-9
CASSFAYPNTEAFF
TGTGCCAGCAGCTTTGCTTACCCGAACACTGAAGCTTTCTTT
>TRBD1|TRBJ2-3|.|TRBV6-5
CASRLNRGDTQYF
TGTGCCAGCAGACTAAACAGGGGAGATACGCAGTATTTT